These 17 T cell receptor beta chains came from one sample sequenced in a study of blood T cell repertoires in COVID-19. The data were produced by immunoSEQ multiplex PCR, yet TCRdb's version contains in-frame clones alone and is incomplete. This sample has approximately 280,000 clones, with approximately 84% found just once. The sample consisted of peripheral blood. The receptors were gathered from a woman in her 30s who had recovered from COVID-19.

The gene calls are TRBV15 and TRBJ2-7; D not certain. In germline, CDR1 is LNHNV, CDR2 YYDKDF (reference sequence). The ends were cut back, 1 base at V and 6 bases at J, with 16 bases in the middle. There are 15 residues in the CDR3. The CDR3 loop is CATSRAGPKIIEQYF. The CDR3 DNA is TGTGCCACCAGCAGAGCAGGCCCTAAAATAATCGAGCAGTACTTC.

The chain couples TRBV19 to TRBJ2-1; 9 bases match TRBD2. CDR3 size: 17 residues. CDR1 is LNHDA, CDR2 SQIVND, per germline (reference sequence). The junction had 9 bases not matched to a gene; V was cut back by 0 bases and J by 6 bases. As DNA, the CDR3 is TGTGCCAGTAGTATAGATCTAGGCGGGGGGGCCTCCAATGAGCAGTTCTTC. Encoded protein: CASSIDLGGGASNEQFF. The variable domain in full, completed from reference TRBV19 and TRBJ2-1, reads DGGITQSPKYLFRKEGQNVTLSCEQNLNHDAMYWYRQDPGQGLRLIYYSQIVNDFQKGDIAEGYSVSREKKESFPLTVTSAQKNPTAFYLCASSIDLGGGASNEQFFGPGTRLTVL.

The CDR3 DNA reads as TGTGCCTGGAGGACAATGAACACTGAAGCTTTCTTT. The encoded protein is CAWRTMNTEAFF. This chain links TRBV30 with TRBJ1-1; no reliable D call. The V end was cut by 3 bases, the J end by 0 bases, with 5 bases between. The CDR3 contains 12 residues. CDR1 GTSNPN and CDR2 SVGIG come from the germline V gene (reference sequence).

This chain uses TRBV10-3 with TRBJ2-1, with 7 positions matching TRBD2. The CDR3 totals 14 residues. Germline CDR1 is ENHRY and CDR2 is SYGVKD. J lost 1 base, V lost 10 bases, and 7 bases had no gene match. CDR3 coding DNA: TGTGCCACCCTGCCCGGGGGGTCCTACAATGAGCAGTTCTTC. Its translation: CATLPGGSYNEQFF.

V is TRBV9 and J is TRBJ1-6, with D perhaps TRBD1 (6 bases). V dropped 2 bases and J dropped 7 bases, with 13 bases sitting between them. Looked up from germline, CDR1 is SGDLS and CDR2 is YYNGEE. This CDR3 is 15 amino acids long. This chain's CDR3 is CASSVIGGPNSPLHF. The CDR3 DNA follows: TGTGCCAGCAGCGTGATAGGGGGACCCAATTCACCCCTCCACTTT.

With regard to this clone: The same CDR3 is also encoded by other DNA sequences in this sample. This rearrangement joins TRBV28 to TRBJ1-1; D perhaps matches TRBD1 (5 bases). The CDR3 sequence is 11 residues long. Germline lookup yields CDR1 MDHEN and CDR2 SYDVKM. V lost 8 bases and J lost 1, with 5 bases in between. The CDR3 loop reads CASQGNTEAFF. DNA of the CDR3: TGTGCCAGCCAGGGGAACACTGAAGCTTTCTTT. Full variable domain (rest looked up from reference TRBV28 and TRBJ1-1): DVKVTQSSRYLVKRTGEKVFLECVQDMDHENMFWYRQDPGLGLRLIYFSYDVKMKEKGDIPEGYSVSREKKERFSLILESASTNQTSMYLCASQGNTEAFFGQGTRLTVV.

The rearrangement links TRBV27 to TRBJ1-5; D is possibly TRBD1 (6 bases). V was pared by 2 bases and J by 7 bases, with 12 bases between. The CDR3 is 14 amino acids. CDR1 is MNHEY and CDR2 is SMNVEV in the germline V gene (reference sequence). CDR3 nucleotides: TGTGCCAGCAGTTTACTAGCGGGGGCACAGCCCCAGCATTTT. Translating it yields CASSLLAGAQPQHF.

The count of this clone is one. The V and J genes are TRBV19 and TRBJ2-2; D call uncertain. The CDR3 sequence is 13 residues long. Germline V gene sequence: CDR1 LNHDA, CDR2 SQIVND (reference sequence). V was pared by 2 bases and J by 7 bases, with 8 bases between. The CDR3: CASSIMGSGELFF. The CDR3 nucleotides are TGTGCCAGTAGTATAATGGGCAGCGGGGAGCTGTTTTTT.

This chain uses TRBV7-2 with TRBJ1-1; 7 bases fit TRBD1. The germline V gene encodes CDR1 SGHTA and CDR2 FQGNSA. The CDR3 totals 14 residues. V lost 3 bases and J lost 1; bases outside the gene matches: 2. CDR3 coding DNA: TGTGCCAGCAGCTTCGACAGGGCGAACACTGAAGCTTTCTTT. This gives the protein CASSFDRANTEAFF. Based on the CDR3 plus reference TRBV7-2 and TRBJ1-1, the full variable domain is GAGVSQSPSNKVTEKGKDVELRCDPISGHTALYWYRQSLGQGLEFLIYFQGNSAPDKSGLPSDRFSAERTGGSVSTLTIQRTQQEDSAVYLCASSFDRANTEAFFGQGTRLTVV.

The chain employs TRBV9 and TRBJ1-6; possibly TRBD1 for D (5 bases). CDR1 and CDR2 from the germline V gene are SGDLS and YYNGEE. This CDR3 has 15 amino acids. V shed 0 bases and J shed 7 bases, with 11 bases lying between them. The CDR3: CASSVGDGGNSPLHF. Written as DNA, the CDR3 is TGTGCCAGCAGCGTAGGGGACGGGGGGAATTCACCCCTCCACTTT.

The chain has TRBV28 and TRBJ1-5, with D uncertain. Germline CDR1 and CDR2: MDHEN and SYDVKM. The CDR3 spans 12 residues. The V gene lost 8 bases and the J gene lost 2 bases, with 7 bases spanning the gap. The CDR3 is CASLEGNQPQHF. CDR3 nucleotides: TGTGCCAGCCTCGAGGGCAATCAGCCCCAGCATTTT.

The chain recombines TRBV6-2 or TRBV6-3 with TRBJ2-2; no clear D. CDR1 and CDR2 from the germline V gene are MNHEY and SVGEGT. V gave up 0 bases and J gave up 8 bases, with 10 bases separating them. The CDR3 runs to 14 residues. The CDR3 loop is CASSYSRPPGELFF. The DNA of the CDR3 is TGTGCCAGCAGTTACTCGCGTCCTCCAGGGGAGCTGTTTTTT.

This rearrangement joins TRBV4-1 to TRBJ2-1, with 7 bases lining up with TRBD1. The CDR3 is 14 amino acids. Germline V lookup: CDR1 MGHRA, CDR2 YSYEKL. Trimming cost V 5 bases and J 10 bases; bases outside gene matches: 11. Here the CDR3 reads CASSYNPGQSEQFF. The CDR3 DNA is TGCGCCAGCAGCTATAACCCGGGACAGTCGGAGCAGTTCTTC.

About this clone: Other nucleotide sequences in the sample specify the same CDR3. The genes are TRBV27 and TRBJ1-5; D unresolved. Trimming cost V 3 bases and J 1 base, with 7 bases left between them. This CDR3 contains 14 residues. Germline loops: CDR1 MNHEY, CDR2 SMNVEV (reference sequence). The CDR3 region has the DNA TGTGCCAGCAGTTTCGGAGGAAGCAATCAGCCCCAGCATTTT. Its protein is CASSFGGSNQPQHF.

J is TRBJ2-1 and V is TRBV6-1; D is unresolved. Germline V gene lookup returns CDR1 MNHNS and CDR2 SASEGT. Trimming cost V 2 bases and J 1 base, with 9 bases left between them. CDR3 length equals 15 residues. CDR3 in amino acids: CASSEWSISYNEQFF. CDR3 DNA: TGTGCCAGCAGTGAATGGAGTATATCCTACAATGAGCAGTTCTTC.

This clone was counted at least ten times. The rearrangement links TRBV11-2 to TRBJ2-1; 7 bases agree with TRBD2. Germline V gene lookup returns CDR1 SGHAT and CDR2 FQNNGV. The junction had 8 bases not matched to a gene; V was cut back by 1 base and J by 8 bases. This CDR3 contains 15 residues. CDR3 in amino acids: CASSLVGGSSHEQFF. As DNA, the CDR3 is TGTGCCAGCAGCTTAGTAGGCGGGAGTTCCCATGAGCAGTTCTTC.

This clone has a handful of counts. The genes are TRBV28 and TRBJ1-1, with 8 bases matching TRBD1. Unmatched junction bases numbered 3, after V lost 5 bases and J lost 1 base. In germline, CDR1 is MDHEN, CDR2 SYDVKM. The CDR3 consists of 14 residues. The CDR3 region has the DNA TGTGCCAGCAGTGACAGGGGAAGGAACACTGAAGCTTTCTTT. It specifies CASSDRGRNTEAFF.